A single T cell receptor (beta chain) is shown here with its context. The antigen remains undetermined. This entry is derived from a study of cytomegalovirus exposure and HLA in healthy donors. Study findings and constraints: TCR beta sequences numbering 15,000 to 20,000 were associated with HLA alleles at 0.05 false discovery rate in a later analysis.

This PCR relied on a set of 60 Vbeta primers and 13 Jbeta primers. The repertoire was sequenced with immunoSEQ multiplex PCR; TCRdb's copy has only in-frame clones and lacks some. The sample includes around 160,000 clones, 70% to 90% seen only once; the top ten take roughly 8.8%. CDR3 size: 16 residues. V lost 6 bases to trimming and J lost 0 bases, with 15 bases between them. The V gene's germline CDR1 is SNHLY and CDR2 FYNNEI. Material for sequencing was PBMCs. The V call is TRBV2, the J call TRBJ1-5, with D perhaps matching TRBD1 (5 bases). This TCR derives from a man aged 18 to 29 in good health and CMV-seropositive. The CDR3 coding sequence is TGTGCCAGCAGCGTTCCGGGACTGAATAGCAATCAGCCCCAGCATTTT. It translates to CASSVPGLNSNQPQHF.